The present TCR beta chain was sequenced within a study of T cell responses to AZD1222 COVID-19 vaccine. The protocol was immunoSEQ multiplex PCR, while the TCRdb copy is restricted to in-frame clones and leaves out a portion. The sample has some 150,000 clones; 90% are singletons. Trimming at V came to 3 bases and at J to 4 bases, leaving 7 bases not matched to a gene. The CDR3 totals 18 residues. From germline, CDR1 is LNHNV and CDR2 YYDKDF (reference sequence). The source was peripheral blood, collected on day 0 of AZD1222 vaccination. The rearrangement uses TRBV15 and TRBJ2-6; 12 bases fit TRBD1. The clonotype originates from an adult in good health. The chain's CDR3 is CATSSRGQGATGANVLTF. The CDR3 DNA is TGTGCCACCAGCAGTAGGGGACAGGGGGCAACGGGGGCCAACGTCCTGACTTTC.